This T cell receptor beta chain was captured by sequencing in a study of cytomegalovirus exposure and HLA in healthy donors listed by TCRdb under 2017. About the full investigation: An earlier analysis of a few hundred of the donors reported 276 Gb of sequence data and 117 million unique TCR beta sequences obtained from about 170 million T cells. Roughly 310 gigabases of sequencing data and around 87 million unique TCR sequences were included in an early release covering 500 to 750 HLA-typed donors. Of the approximately 370 genotyped donors, 81% were placed in the genetic ancestry cluster associated with self-reported Caucasian donors. The aim of the study was to test whether cataloging public T cell receptors could identify signatures of past pathogen exposure. The T cell repertoires of several hundred subjects were profiled by immunosequencing and related to cytomegalovirus serostatus. Along with the roughly 700-subject first cohort, a separate validation cohort of some 130 different subjects was used. To predict cytomegalovirus infection status, the study brought together high-throughput TCR immunosequencing, statistical association of individual TCRs with disease status, and machine learning. A later analysis re-examined previously published TCR beta repertoires from more than 650 donors and added high-resolution HLA genotyping to investigate patterns of TCR occurrence. Rather than drawing on any new phenotypic data, the later analysis identified candidate immune exposures from TCR beta sequences and the way those sequences occurred across donors. To decide whether each TCR beta V gene segment behaved as functional or pseudogenic, an earlier analysis of nearly 600 of the donors relied on high-throughput TCR beta sequencing. Donor age, sex, ethnicity and CMV serostatus were compiled alongside the repertoire data. A later genetic analysis took genome-wide SNP genotypes for about 60% of the roughly 670 donors and used that subset as a discovery cohort. All discovery cohort repertoires had been generated using a single sequencing platform. Class I and class II HLA loci were covered by the typing at four-digit resolution. Typing coverage varied by locus: roughly 629-640 donors for A, B, C, DRB1 and DQB1; about 520 for DQA1; approximately 570 for DPA1; around 450 for DPB1. Because of strong linkage in the cohort, roughly five DR-DQ haplotypes were treated as single units for association and clustering. On average, about 200,000 unique TCR beta nucleotide sequences were sequenced per donor among 350 to 400 genotyped donors of the cohort, with around 19% of those sequences being non-productive.

Library method: the immunoSEQ multiplex PCR assay. The multiplex PCR relied on a mix of 60 forward primers for TCR Vbeta segments and 13 reverse primers for TCR Jbeta segments. The CDR3 region of rearranged TCR beta genes was amplified from genomic DNA with a multiplex PCR assay. The amplified TCR beta libraries were sequenced on the Illumina HiSeq System as 87-base-pair reads. Per the source publication's procedure: A later analysis counted about 76 million unique TCR beta chains across the 666 repertoires, and some 11 million of these chains were shared by at least two donors. To remove PCR and sequencing errors, raw reads were error-corrected and collapsed into unique sequences using a nearest-neighbor algorithm that merged closely related sequences. CDR3 sequences were aligned to IMGT reference sequences to assign V, D and J gene segments. For a sequence to be retained, at least a six-nucleotide match to both a V gene segment and a J gene segment was required. Rearrangements were called productive when the CDR3 lacked stop codons and stayed in frame with V and J; all others were non-productive. Following IMGT convention, CDR3 was defined as the stretch from the second conserved V-encoded cysteine up to the conserved J-encoded phenylalanine. The earlier analysis of fewer than 750 of the donors excluded sequences that lacked an unambiguous match to a single V gene segment. In an earlier analysis of 500 to 750 of the donors, V segments were called functional above 56.7% productive rearrangements and were called segregating when the between-donor standard deviation exceeded 5%. To diagnose cytomegalovirus status from the catalog of TCR beta chain sequences, a statistical classification framework was built. In a later analysis, V and J genes were assigned by comparing TCR nucleotide sequences against IMGT/GENE-DB human TR gene sequences. The TCRdist pipeline was used in a later analysis to assign CDR3 sequences and most-parsimonious VDJ recombination scenarios. In a later analysis, every TCR beta chain was defined by the combination of its CDR3 amino acid sequence and its V-gene family, and reads without a unique V-gene family were dropped. To address suspected cross-contamination and a sequencing artifact, a later analysis removed a few hundred highly shared, low-generation-probability nucleotide sequences. In a later analysis, a clonal expansion index was calculated for each public chain from normalized within-repertoire ranks of inferred template counts. Generation probabilities in a later analysis came from a VDJ recombination model fitted to out-of-frame rearrangements, and those results were checked against IGoR. A later analysis scored TCR-TCR, TCR-HLA and TCR-CMV co-occurrence with hypergeometric tests, applying a repertoire-size bias correction to TCR pairs. In a later analysis, false discovery rates were estimated by permuting HLA or CMV assignments 20 times. In a later analysis, co-occurring TCRs were grouped using DBSCAN, with TCRdist sequence similarity added in when clustering inside HLA-allele-positive subsets. Co-occurrence clustering excluded repertoires with fewer than 30,000 or more than 120,000 public chains, plus five with anomalous nucleotide sharing. TCRdb took this table from immuneACCESS and kept in-frame rearrangements with V and J called. Such tables lack part of the clones; where checked against another copy, unresolved V genes explain under half of the gap, and the rest is unexplained. V and J calls and clone size are those listed in that table; D and trimming were worked out from the DNA. The sample includes about 170,000 clones, with 60% to 80% observed a single time. The ten largest clones add up to about 2.9% of the sample.

V is cut by 4 bases and J by 1 base, and the space between the germline ends is 5 bases. CDR1 SNHLY and CDR2 FYNNEI are derived from the germline V gene. From cysteine to phenylalanine, the CDR3 is 13 amino acids long. The entry retains the CDR3 DNA only, 39 bases that are in frame from base 1. The cohort was made up of roughly 670 healthy bone marrow donors. At the time of sampling, all cohort members were nominally healthy, though unrecorded immune exposures were likely present. The donor tested CMV seronegative, placing the donor among the roughly 400 seronegative members of the cohort. A peripheral blood sample was provided by each donor, and peripheral blood mononuclear cells were used for TCR beta sequencing. Genomic DNA was extracted from the blood cell samples with the Qiagen DNeasy Blood Extraction Kit. Turning to this clone: It has no known antigen specificity. One base away there is no much larger clone; base qualities are not given.

The paper's findings and limits, for the study overall: The classifier was reported to diagnose cytomegalovirus status with high specificity and sensitivity in both the original and validation cohorts. A further reported finding was that TCR beta sequences accurately predicted the HLA-A and HLA-B alleles for most subjects in the first cohort. A later analysis reported that several top co-occurrence clusters appeared linked to parvovirus B19, influenza, CMV and Epstein-Barr virus. Only TCR beta chains were sequenced in this cohort, and the absence of alpha or paired-chain data limited detectable features. Correlated functional status among segregating V segments might be attributable to linkage disequilibrium, but an unknown experimental factor could not be ruled out. Presence/absence analyses assumed roughly uniform sequencing depth across donors, an assumption that may not hold. Because counts were too low, 15 to 20 rarely observed V segments, including chromosome 9 orphons, were left out of the earlier analysis of about 620 of the donors. In a later analysis, around 15,000 TCR beta sequences were associated with specific HLA alleles at a false discovery rate of 0.05. In vitro tests confirmed that a few of the cytomegalovirus-associated TCR beta chains recognize cytomegalovirus antigens. In a later analysis, TCR association rates were found to vary across HLA loci, with the most associated TCRs seen for DRB1 alleles and the fewest for HLA-C alleles. The sequencing pipeline was judged likely to have produced a cluster of highly shared sequence variants as a technical artifact. Because HLA typing was unavailable for some donors at each locus, only the typed subset was used in association tests. In a later genetic analysis, fewer N-insertions in productive TCRs were reported among donors in an Asian-associated ancestry cluster than the roughly 700-donor mean. In an earlier analysis of fewer than 750 of the donors, most TCR beta V segments were observed in productive rearrangements about 90% or about 30% of the time, broadly matching IMGT annotations. Some IMGT-functional V segments, including TRBV6-2 and TRBV6-3, could not be told apart with the 87-base-pair reads, so those segments were excluded. V-gene and J-gene trimming of TCR beta chains was associated with a missense DCLRE1C variant in a later genetic analysis, and the association was replicated in an independent cohort. The study listed 150 to 200 TCR beta chains as associated with cytomegalovirus. Compared with equally common non-associated chains, HLA-associated TCR beta chains in a later analysis were more clonally expanded and had lower generation probabilities. For the cohort, immune exposure information was limited to CMV serostatus. While some public TCRs were present in many individuals, most TCR sequences turned up only very rarely across donors. It was suggested by the authors that the approach could potentially be generalized to other disease states and immunological phenotypes. Assigning TCR associations to individual alleles was difficult when HLA alleles, especially DR and DQ, strongly co-occurred. A later analysis found that most CMV-associated TCR beta chains appeared HLA-restricted, with HLA associations seemingly driven largely by CMV exposure.

The TCR was taken from a female donor in good health and CMV-seronegative. The sample comprised PBMCs. The rearranged chain carries TRBV2 and TRBJ1-3, with the D segment identity uncertain. The DNA sequence is TGTGCCAGCAGTGGTCGGTCTGGAAACACCATATATTTT. This translates into CASSGRSGNTIYF.